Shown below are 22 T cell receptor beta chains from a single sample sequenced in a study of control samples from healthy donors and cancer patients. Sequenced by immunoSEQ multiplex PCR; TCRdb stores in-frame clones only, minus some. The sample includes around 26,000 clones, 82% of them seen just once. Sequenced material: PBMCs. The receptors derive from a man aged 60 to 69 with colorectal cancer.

CDR3 DNA sequence: TGTGCCAGTAGTGGAGGGACGGCGGCGCAGTATTTT. Amino acids: CASSGGTAAQYF. The gene calls are TRBV19 and TRBJ2-3; the D gene is possibly TRBD2 (6 bases). This CDR3 comprises 12 residues. V shed 5 bases and J shed 10 bases, with 13 bases lying between them. Germline loops: CDR1 LNHDA, CDR2 SQIVND (reference sequence).

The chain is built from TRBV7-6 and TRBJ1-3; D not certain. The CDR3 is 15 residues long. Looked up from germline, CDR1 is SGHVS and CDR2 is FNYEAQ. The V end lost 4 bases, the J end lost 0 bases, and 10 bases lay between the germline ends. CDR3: CASSSTGSSGNTIYF. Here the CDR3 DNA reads TGTGCCAGCAGCTCGACGGGGAGCTCTGGAAACACCATATATTTT.

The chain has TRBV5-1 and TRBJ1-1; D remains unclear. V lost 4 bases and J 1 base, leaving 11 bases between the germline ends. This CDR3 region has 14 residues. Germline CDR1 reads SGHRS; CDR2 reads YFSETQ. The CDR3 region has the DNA TGCGCCAGCAGCCCCCTGACGGAGAACACTGAAGCTTTCTTT. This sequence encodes CASSPLTENTEAFF.

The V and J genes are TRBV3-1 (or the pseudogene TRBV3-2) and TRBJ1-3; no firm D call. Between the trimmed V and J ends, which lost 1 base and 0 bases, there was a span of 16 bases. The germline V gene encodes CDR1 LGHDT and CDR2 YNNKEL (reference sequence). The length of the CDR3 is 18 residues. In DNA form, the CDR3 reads TGTGCCAGCAGCCAAGGTGCCACCCGGAGAAGCTCTGGAAACACCATATATTTT. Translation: CASSQGATRRSSGNTIYF.

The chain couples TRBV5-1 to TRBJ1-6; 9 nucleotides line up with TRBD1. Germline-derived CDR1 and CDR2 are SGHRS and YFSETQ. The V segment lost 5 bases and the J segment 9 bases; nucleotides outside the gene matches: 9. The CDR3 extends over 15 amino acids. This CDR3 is CASRRSGTGFSPLHF. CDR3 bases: TGCGCCAGCAGAAGATCCGGGACAGGGTTTTCACCCCTCCACTTT.

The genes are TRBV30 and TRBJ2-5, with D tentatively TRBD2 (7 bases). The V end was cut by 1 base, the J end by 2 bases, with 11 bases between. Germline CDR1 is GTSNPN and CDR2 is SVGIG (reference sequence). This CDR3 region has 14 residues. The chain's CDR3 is CAWSGGGQQETQYF. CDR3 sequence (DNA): TGTGCCTGGAGTGGCGGGGGACAACAAGAGACCCAGTACTTC. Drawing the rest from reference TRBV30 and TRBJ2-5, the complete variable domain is SQTIHQWPATLVQPVGSPLSLECTVEGTSNPNLYWYRQAAGRGLQLLFYSVGIGQISSEVPQNLSASRPQDRQFILSSKKLLLSDSGFYLCAWSGGGQQETQYFGPGTRLLVL.

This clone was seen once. CDR3 bases: TGTGCCAGCAGCTTAGTCGCAGCCGACACTGAAGCTTTCTTT. Translating gives CASSLVAADTEAFF. The chain recombines TRBV7-9 with TRBJ1-1; D call uncertain. V was cut by 1 base and J by 3 bases, with 9 bases left in between. From germline, CDR1 is SEHNR and CDR2 FQNEAQ (reference sequence). This CDR3 is 14 amino acids long.

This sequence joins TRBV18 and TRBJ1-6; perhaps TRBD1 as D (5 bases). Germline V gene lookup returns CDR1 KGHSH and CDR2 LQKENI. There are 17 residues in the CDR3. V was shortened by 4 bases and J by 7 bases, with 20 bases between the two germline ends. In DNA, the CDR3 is TGTGCCAGCTCACGTGGGACTTCTAGATTAACGAATTCACCCCTCCACTTT. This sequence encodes CASSRGTSRLTNSPLHF.

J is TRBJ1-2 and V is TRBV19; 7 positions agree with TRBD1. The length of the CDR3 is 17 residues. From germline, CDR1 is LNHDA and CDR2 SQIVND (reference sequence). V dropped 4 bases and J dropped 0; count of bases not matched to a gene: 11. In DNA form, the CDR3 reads TGTGCCAGTAGTACGGGACAGTCCTACCAATCTAACTATGGCTACACCTTC. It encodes CASSTGQSYQSNYGYTF.

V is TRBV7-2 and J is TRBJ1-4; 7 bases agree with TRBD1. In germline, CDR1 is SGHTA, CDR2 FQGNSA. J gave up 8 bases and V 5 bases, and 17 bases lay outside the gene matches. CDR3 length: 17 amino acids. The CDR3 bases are TGTGCCAGCAGCCCGGCGCAGGGGGGTTCTTCATGGGAAAAACTGTTTTTT. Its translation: CASSPAQGGSSWEKLFF.

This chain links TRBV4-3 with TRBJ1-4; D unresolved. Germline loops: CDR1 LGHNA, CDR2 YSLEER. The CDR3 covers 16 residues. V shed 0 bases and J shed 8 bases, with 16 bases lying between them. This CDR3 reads CASSQDPVLGREKLFF. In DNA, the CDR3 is TGCGCCAGCAGCCAAGATCCTGTCCTAGGACGGGAAAAACTGTTTTTT.

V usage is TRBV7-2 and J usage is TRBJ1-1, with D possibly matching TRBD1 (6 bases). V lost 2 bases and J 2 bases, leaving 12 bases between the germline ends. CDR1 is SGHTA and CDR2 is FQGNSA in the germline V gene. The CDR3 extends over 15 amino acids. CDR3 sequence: CASSLRRQENTEAFF. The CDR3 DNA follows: TGTGCCAGCAGCTTAAGGAGACAGGAAAACACTGAAGCTTTCTTT.

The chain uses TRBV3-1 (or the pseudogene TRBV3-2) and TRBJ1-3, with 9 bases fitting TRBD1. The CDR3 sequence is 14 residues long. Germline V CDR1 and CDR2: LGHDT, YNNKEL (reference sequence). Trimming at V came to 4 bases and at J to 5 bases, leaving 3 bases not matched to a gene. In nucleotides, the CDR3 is TGTGCCAGCAGCCCGGGGACAGGGAGAAACACCATATATTTT. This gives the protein CASSPGTGRNTIYF.

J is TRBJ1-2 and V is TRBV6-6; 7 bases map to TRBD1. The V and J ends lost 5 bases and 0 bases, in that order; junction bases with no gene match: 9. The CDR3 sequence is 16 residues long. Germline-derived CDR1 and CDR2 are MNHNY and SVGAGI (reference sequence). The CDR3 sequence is CASSRDRVEANYGYTF. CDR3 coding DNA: TGTGCCAGCAGTCGAGACAGGGTCGAAGCTAACTATGGCTACACCTTC.

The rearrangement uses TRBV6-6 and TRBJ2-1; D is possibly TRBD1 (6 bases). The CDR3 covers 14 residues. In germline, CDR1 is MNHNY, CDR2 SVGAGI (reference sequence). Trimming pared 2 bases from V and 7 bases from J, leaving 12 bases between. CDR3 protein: CASSYASGVNEQFF. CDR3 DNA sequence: TGTGCCAGCAGTTACGCATCAGGGGTGAATGAGCAGTTCTTC.

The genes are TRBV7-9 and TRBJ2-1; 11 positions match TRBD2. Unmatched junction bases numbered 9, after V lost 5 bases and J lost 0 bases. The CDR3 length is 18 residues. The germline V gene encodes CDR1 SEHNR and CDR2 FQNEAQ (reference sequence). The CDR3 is CASSVGASGGYSYNEQFF. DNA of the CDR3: TGTGCCAGCAGCGTAGGAGCTAGCGGGGGGTACTCCTACAATGAGCAGTTCTTC.

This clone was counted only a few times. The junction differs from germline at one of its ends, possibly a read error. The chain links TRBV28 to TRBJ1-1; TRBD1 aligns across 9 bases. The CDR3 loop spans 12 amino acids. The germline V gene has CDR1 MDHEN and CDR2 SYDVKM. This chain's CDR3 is CASSLATGGSHF. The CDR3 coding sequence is TGTGCCAGCAGTTTGGCGACAGGGGGGAGTCATTTT.

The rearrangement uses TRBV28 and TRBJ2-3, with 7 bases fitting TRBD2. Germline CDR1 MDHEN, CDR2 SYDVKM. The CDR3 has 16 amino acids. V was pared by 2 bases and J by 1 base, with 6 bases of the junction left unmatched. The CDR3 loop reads CASSLTPRGGTDTQYF. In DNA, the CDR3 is TGTGCCAGCAGTTTAACCCCACGGGGGGGCACAGATACGCAGTATTTT.

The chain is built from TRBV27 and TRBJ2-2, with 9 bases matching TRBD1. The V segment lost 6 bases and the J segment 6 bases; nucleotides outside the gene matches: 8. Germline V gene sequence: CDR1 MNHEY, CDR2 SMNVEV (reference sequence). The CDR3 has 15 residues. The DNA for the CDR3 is TGTGCCAGCAGCCGAGGGGACAGGGAGTCCGGGGAGCTGTTTTTT. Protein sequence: CASSRGDRESGELFF.

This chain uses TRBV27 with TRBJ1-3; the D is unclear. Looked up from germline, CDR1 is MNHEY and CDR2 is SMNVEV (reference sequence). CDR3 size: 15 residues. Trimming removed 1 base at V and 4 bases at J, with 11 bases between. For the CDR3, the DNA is TGTGCCAGCAGTTTATTCGGGTCCGCGGGAAACACCATATATTTT. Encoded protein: CASSLFGSAGNTIYF.

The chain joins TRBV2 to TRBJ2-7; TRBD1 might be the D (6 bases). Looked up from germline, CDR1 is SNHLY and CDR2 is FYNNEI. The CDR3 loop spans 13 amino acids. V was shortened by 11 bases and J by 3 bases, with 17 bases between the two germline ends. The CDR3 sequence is CAGLRDKGYEQYF. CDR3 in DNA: TGTGCCGGACTCCGGGACAAGGGCTACGAGCAGTACTTC.

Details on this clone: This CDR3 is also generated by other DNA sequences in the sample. CDR3 sequence: CASSLGRGSTDTQYF. The CDR3 DNA is TGCGCCAGCAGCTTGGGGCGGGGGAGCACAGATACGCAGTATTTT. V is TRBV5-1 and J is TRBJ2-3; TRBD2 matches at 7 bases. The CDR3 has 15 residues. Unmatched junction bases numbered 1, after V lost 0 bases and J lost 0 bases. Germline V gene data show CDR1 as SGHRS and CDR2 as YFSETQ.